This TCR beta chain was obtained from a study of low-dose radiotherapy and immunotherapy resistance in tumors. Looking at the study overall: Patients received cyclophosphamide 200 mg/m2 intravenously every two weeks, the day before radiation-immunotherapy. Aspirin was taken orally at 300 mg daily by patients, and this continued for four cycles from cycle 1 day 1.

TRAV and TRBV primers primed cDNA for both TCRalpha and TCRbeta. Over around 19 PCR cycles, TCRs were amplified from a constant-region primer and V-primer adapter. Each CDR3 protein gets one entry after TCRdb re-called the reads with MiXCR. Here the sample spans tens of thousands of distinct CDR3 sequences, 26% being singletons. This clonotype was detected ten times or more. Time point noted: before trial treatment. Donors, who were enrolled in a single-arm phase I dose-escalation trial, received nivolumab, ipilimumab, aspirin, low-dose cyclophosphamide and low-dose radiotherapy. The length of the CDR3 is 12 residues. Germline CDR1 and CDR2: ENHRY and SYGVKD. The V end was cut by 3 bases, the J end by 3 bases, with 6 bases between.

This sample comprised PBMCs, obtained before treatment. The TCR comes from a male donor with rectosigmoid adenocarcinoma. This chain uses TRBV10-3 with TRBJ2-7; D is perhaps TRBD2 (6 bases). CDR3 in DNA: TGTGCCATCAGTGACGGGAGCTACGAGCAGTACTTC. Protein: CAISDGSYEQYF.